This T cell receptor beta chain was observed in a study of CD8+ T cells in alopecia areata. Looking at the study overall: Tofacitinib administration to treated patients was oral, at 5 to 10 mg twice daily. Points from the study as a whole: One nonresponder makes the tie between baseline CD8+ expansion and response uncertain.

On this clone itself: Its antigen remains unknown.

Documented treatment: oral pan-JAK inhibitor, 5-10 mg twice daily. Between the trimmed V and J ends, which lost 3 bases and 2 bases, there was a span of 11 bases. Germline assignment: CDR1 SGHVS and CDR2 FQNEAQ. The CDR3 contains 15 residues. RNA was extracted and reverse transcribed into cDNA as the sequencing template. The assay was immunoSEQ multiplex PCR, and TCRdb's table has in-frame clones only and misses some. Here the sample spans 150,000 to 200,000 clones, about three fifths being singletons. The sequenced sample was CD4+ T cells sorted from blood, obtained at week 24, from a patient treated with tofacitinib. This TCR was recovered from a human donor with alopecia areata. The V gene is TRBV7-8, the J gene TRBJ1-5; a possible D gene is TRBD1 (6 bases). This CDR3 reads CASSLGPGGNQPQHF. The CDR3 coding sequence is TGTGCCAGCAGCTTGGGTCCAGGGGGCAATCAGCCCCAGCATTTT.